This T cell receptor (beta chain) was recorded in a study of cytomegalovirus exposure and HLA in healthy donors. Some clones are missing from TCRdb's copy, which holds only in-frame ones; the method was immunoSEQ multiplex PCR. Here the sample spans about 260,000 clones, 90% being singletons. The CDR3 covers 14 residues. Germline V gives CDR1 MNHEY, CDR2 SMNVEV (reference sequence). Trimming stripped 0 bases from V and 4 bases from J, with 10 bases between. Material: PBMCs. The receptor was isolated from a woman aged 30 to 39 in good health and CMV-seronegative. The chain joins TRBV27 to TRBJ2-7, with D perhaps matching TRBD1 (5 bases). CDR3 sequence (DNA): TGTGCCAGCAGTTTATCCCAGGGATTGTACGAGCAGTACTTC. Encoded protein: CASSLSQGLYEQYF.